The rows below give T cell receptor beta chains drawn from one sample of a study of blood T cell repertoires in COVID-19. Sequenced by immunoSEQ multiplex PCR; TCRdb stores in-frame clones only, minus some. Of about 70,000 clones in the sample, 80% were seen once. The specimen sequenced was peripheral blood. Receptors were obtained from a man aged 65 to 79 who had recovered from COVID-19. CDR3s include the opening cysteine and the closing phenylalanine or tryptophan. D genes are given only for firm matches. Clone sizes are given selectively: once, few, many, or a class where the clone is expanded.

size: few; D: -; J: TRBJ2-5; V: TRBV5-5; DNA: TGTGCCAGCAGCTTGGGACAGTACGTGGAGACCCAGTACTTC; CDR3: CASSLGQYVETQYF
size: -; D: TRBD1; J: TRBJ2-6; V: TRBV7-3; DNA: TGTGCCAGCAGCTCCGGGACAGGGGGCGCCGGGGCCAACGTCCTGACTTTC; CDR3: CASSSGTGGAGANVLTF
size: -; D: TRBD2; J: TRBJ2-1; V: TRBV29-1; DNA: TGCAGCGTTGAAGAGACTAGCGGGGTTAACAATGAGCAGTTCTTC; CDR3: CSVEETSGVNNEQFF
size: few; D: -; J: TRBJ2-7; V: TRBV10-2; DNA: TGCGCCAGCAGTGACCTAGTGTACGAGCAGTACTTC; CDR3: CASSDLVYEQYF
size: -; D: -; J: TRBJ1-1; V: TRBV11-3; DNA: TGTGCCAGCAGCTTGGGCTGGCGGGAGAACACTGAAGCTTTCTTT; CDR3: CASSLGWRENTEAFF
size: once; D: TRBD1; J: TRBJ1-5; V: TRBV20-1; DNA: TGCAGTGCTAGTTCAGGGGGCGGCCAGCCCCAGCATTTT; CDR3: CSASSGGGQPQHF
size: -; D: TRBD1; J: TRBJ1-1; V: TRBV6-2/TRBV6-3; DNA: TGTGCCAGCAGTTACCATGGGACAGTCTACACTGAAGCTTTCTTT; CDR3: CASSYHGTVYTEAFF
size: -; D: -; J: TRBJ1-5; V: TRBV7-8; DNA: TGTGCCAGCAGCCGCGACAGTAGCAATCAGCCCCAGCATTTT; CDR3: CASSRDSSNQPQHF
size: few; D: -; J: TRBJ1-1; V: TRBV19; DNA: TGTGCCAGTAGTGCAGTGAACACTGAAGCTTTCTTT; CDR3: CASSAVNTEAFF
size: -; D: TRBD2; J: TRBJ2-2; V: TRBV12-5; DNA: TGTGCTAGTGGTTTGGGCGGACTAGCGGGGCTTGTGGACACCGGGGAGCTGTTTTTT; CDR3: CASGLGGLAGLVDTGELFF
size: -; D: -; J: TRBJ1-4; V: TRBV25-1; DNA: TGTGCCAGCAGCCTTCCCGGGAGTAATCTAAAACTGTTTTTT; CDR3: CASSLPGSNLKLFF
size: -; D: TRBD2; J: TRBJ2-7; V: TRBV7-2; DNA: TGTGCCAGCAGCTTAAAGGCTAGCGGTCCTATTACCTACGAGCAGTACTTC; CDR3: CASSLKASGPITYEQYF
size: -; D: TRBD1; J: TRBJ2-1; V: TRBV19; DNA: TGTGCCAGTAGTATATCCAGGGGGAATTCGAATGAGCAGTTCTTC; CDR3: CASSISRGNSNEQFF
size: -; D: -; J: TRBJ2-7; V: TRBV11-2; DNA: TGTGCCAGCAGCTTAGATTCAATTGACTATTCCTACGAGCAGTACTTC; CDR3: CASSLDSIDYSYEQYF
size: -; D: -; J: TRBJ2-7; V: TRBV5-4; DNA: TGTGCCAGCAGCTTGGCACTCCTCTACGAGCAGTACTTC; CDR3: CASSLALLYEQYF
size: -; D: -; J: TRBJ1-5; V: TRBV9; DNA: TGTGCCAGCAGCGCGGCTACAGATAGCAATCAGCCCCAGCATTTT; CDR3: CASSAATDSNQPQHF
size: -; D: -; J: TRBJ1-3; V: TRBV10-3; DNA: TGTGCCACCAAGGGGGGTGGAAGGGGACTATTTGGAAACACCATATATTTT; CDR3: CATKGGGRGLFGNTIYF
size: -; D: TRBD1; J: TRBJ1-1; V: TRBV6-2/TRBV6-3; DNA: TGTGCCAGCAGTGAGGGGACAGGGGCTGAAGCTTTCTTT; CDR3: CASSEGTGAEAFF
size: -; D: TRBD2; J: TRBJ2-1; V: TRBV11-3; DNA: TGTGCCAGCAGCTTGACCCCGGGACTAGCGGGGTCGTATGAGCAGTTCTTC; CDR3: CASSLTPGLAGSYEQFF
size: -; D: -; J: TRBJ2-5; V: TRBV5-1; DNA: TGCGCCAGCAGCCCCGGGGGCCGGGGAGCGGGGCAAGAGACCCAGTACTTC; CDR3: CASSPGGRGAGQETQYF
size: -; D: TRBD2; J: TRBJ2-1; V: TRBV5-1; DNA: TGCGCCAGCAGCTTGGTTAGCGGGGGGGACAATGAGCAGTTCTTC; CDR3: CASSLVSGGDNEQFF
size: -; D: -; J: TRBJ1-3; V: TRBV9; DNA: TGTGCCAGCAGCGTAGGGACTACTTTCTCTGGAAACACCATATATTTT; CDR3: CASSVGTTFSGNTIYF
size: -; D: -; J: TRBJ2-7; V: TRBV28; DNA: TGTGCCAGCAGCCGGAGAGGAACCGCGACCTCCTACGAGCAGTACTTC; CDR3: CASSRRGTATSYEQYF
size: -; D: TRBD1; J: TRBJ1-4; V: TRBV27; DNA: TGTGCCAGCAGTTTACCCGACAGGGAGGATGAAAAACTGTTTTTT; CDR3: CASSLPDREDEKLFF
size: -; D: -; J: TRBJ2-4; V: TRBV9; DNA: TGTGCCAGCAGCGTATCCCTCGGGGGGCGAGACATTCAGTACTTC; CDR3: CASSVSLGGRDIQYF
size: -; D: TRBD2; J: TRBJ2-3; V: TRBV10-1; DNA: TGCGCCAGCAGTGAGTCCCTGACTAGCGGGAGCGATACGCAGTATTTT; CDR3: CASSESLTSGSDTQYF
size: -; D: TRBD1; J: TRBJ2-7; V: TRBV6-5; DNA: TGTGCCAGCACCCGGACAGGTCTGAGCGAGCAGTACTTC; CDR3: CASTRTGLSEQYF
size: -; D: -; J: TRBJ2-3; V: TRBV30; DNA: TGTGCCTGGACTCCCGCGGGGACTAGCACAGATACGCAGTATTTT; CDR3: CAWTPAGTSTDTQYF
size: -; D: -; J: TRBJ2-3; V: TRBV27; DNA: TGTGCCAGCAGTTTCTTCCAGGGGGGAGATACGCAGTATTTT; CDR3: CASSFFQGGDTQYF
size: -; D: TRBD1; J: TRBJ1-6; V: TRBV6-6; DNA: TGTGCCAGCAGTCAGCCGGGACAGGGGGCTTATGGTTCACCCCTCCACTTT; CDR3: CASSQPGQGAYGSPLHF